One and the same sample provided the 9 T cell receptor beta chains below, sequenced in a study of cytomegalovirus exposure and HLA in healthy donors. Assay used: immunoSEQ multiplex PCR; TCRdb lists only in-frame clones, some missing. The table has roughly 220,000 clones, over 70% seen once. Sequenced input: PBMCs. These receptor sequences come from a woman aged 30 to 39 in good health and CMV-seropositive.

This clone was seen a handful of times. The chain links TRBV14 to TRBJ2-7; TRBD2 agrees at 10 bases. The J segment lost 1 base and the V segment lost 4 bases, leaving 4 bases of the junction unmatched. The CDR3 has 15 residues. Germline V CDR1 and CDR2: SGHDN, FVKESK. In nucleotides, the CDR3 is TGTGCCAGCAGCCCCCGACTAGCGGGTTCCTACGAGCAGTACTTC. Amino acids: CASSPRLAGSYEQYF.

The chain links TRBV27 to TRBJ2-1; 9 nucleotides line up with TRBD1. The ends lost 5 bases at V and 1 base at J; junction bases unmatched: 3. The CDR3 is 15 amino acids. Germline V gene lookup returns CDR1 MNHEY and CDR2 SMNVEV (reference sequence). CDR3 amino acids: CASSTGTGSYNEQFF. Here the CDR3 DNA reads TGTGCCAGCAGTACCGGGACAGGGTCCTACAATGAGCAGTTCTTC.

The V call is TRBV6-5, the J call TRBJ2-2; maybe TRBD2 (5 bases). The germline V and J ends were trimmed by 5 bases and 11 bases, with 12 bases remaining between them. Germline lookup yields CDR1 MNHEY and CDR2 SVGAGI. The CDR3 is 12 amino acids. CDR3 nucleotides: TGTGCCAGCAGTCGATACGGGGTTGAGCTGTTTTTT. Its translation is CASSRYGVELFF.

This sequence joins TRBV29-1 and TRBJ2-1, with TRBD1 matching 8 bases. The CDR3 runs to 16 residues. V lost 4 bases, J lost 10 bases, and 18 bases stayed unmatched. Germline V gene lookup returns CDR1 SQVTM and CDR2 ANQGSEA. The CDR3 sequence: CSVARDRTGRIREQFF. The CDR3 DNA reads TGCAGCGTTGCTAGAGATAGGACAGGGAGGATCCGAGAGCAGTTCTTC.

This sequence joins TRBV29-1 and TRBJ1-1; 7 nucleotides line up with TRBD1. The germline gives CDR1 SQVTM, CDR2 ANQGSEA. The CDR3 sequence is 11 residues long. CDR3 DNA sequence: TGCAGTTACGGAGGGGGCGCTCAGGCTTTCTTT. It specifies CSYGGGAQAFF.

The chain carries TRBV6-1 and TRBJ1-2; D unresolved. CDR3 length equals 11 residues. V shed 8 bases and J shed 4 bases, with 8 bases lying between them. The germline V gene has CDR1 MNHNS and CDR2 SASEGT. The chain's CDR3 is CASGLSYGYTF. The CDR3 DNA reads TGTGCCAGCGGTCTAAGCTATGGCTACACCTTC.

The rearrangement links TRBV18 to TRBJ1-5; 7 bases align to TRBD1. CDR1 and CDR2 from the germline V gene are KGHSH and LQKENI. Trimming took 5 bases from V and 7 from J; bases not matched to a gene: 2. This CDR3 comprises 12 residues. CDR3 region: CASSAQGQPQHF. The CDR3 DNA is TGTGCCAGCTCAGCACAGGGGCAGCCCCAGCATTTT.

The rearrangement uses TRBV5-8 and TRBJ2-7, with TRBD2 matching 11 bases. Germline V gene lookup returns CDR1 SGHTS and CDR2 YDEGEE. The CDR3 loop spans 15 amino acids. After removal of 6 bases from V and 5 bases from J, the junction contained 10 bases not matched to a gene. The DNA of the CDR3 is TGTGCCAGCACCGCTACTAGCGGGAGCAACGACGAGCAGTACTTC. It is translated as CASTATSGSNDEQYF.

This chain joins TRBV18 and TRBJ1-1; TRBD1 is a possible D gene (6 bases). This CDR3 comprises 13 residues. With 1 base removed from V and 5 bases from J, the gap between germline ends came to 8 bases. Germline CDR1 is KGHSH and CDR2 is LQKENI. CDR3 residues: CASSPLQGTEAFF. The CDR3 DNA reads TGTGCCAGCTCACCACTCCAGGGGACTGAAGCTTTCTTT.